These 22 T cell receptor beta chains were sequenced from one sample in a study of response to subunit inactivated influenza vaccine. TCRdb reprocessed the RT-PCR reads via MiXCR and lists one record per CDR3 protein. The repertoire has 750,000 to 850,000 distinct CDR3 sequences, about 18% of them found once; the top ten carry 11%. The specimen comprised PBMCs from blood, sampled around 5 days after vaccination. These receptors all come from a man over 45 who received an inactivated influenza vaccine.

This clonotype has at least ten counts. The chain recombines TRBV29-1 with TRBJ2-2; 7 nucleotides line up with TRBD1. Germline assignment: CDR1 SQVTM and CDR2 ANQGSEA. The V and J ends lost 7 bases and 1 base, in that order; junction bases with no gene match: 3. The CDR3 contains 13 residues. The CDR3 region is CSAHRGNTGELFF. As DNA, the CDR3 is TGCAGCGCCCACAGGGGGAACACCGGGGAGCTGTTTTTT.

The DNA of the CDR3 is TGTGCCACGCGACGAGACAGGGCCGACGAGCAGTACTTC. Protein product: CATRRDRADEQYF. This rearrangement joins TRBV18 to TRBJ2-7; 7 bases agree with TRBD1. Unmatched junction bases numbered 11, after V lost 10 bases and J lost 5 bases. The CDR3 has 13 amino acids. Looked up from germline, CDR1 is KGHSH and CDR2 is LQKENI.

This chain connects TRBV7-8 to TRBJ1-2; 10 bases fit TRBD1. CDR1 and CDR2 (germline): SGHVS, FQNEAQ. J gave up 1 base and V 3 bases, and 11 bases lay outside the gene matches. The CDR3 runs 18 residues. In DNA form, the CDR3 reads TGTGCCAGCAGCTTTCTCCGGGACAGGGGACGACTTAACTATGGCTACACCTTC. It translates to CASSFLRDRGRLNYGYTF.

This rearrangement joins TRBV12-3 or TRBV12-4 to TRBJ2-3; TRBD2 matches 9 bases. CDR3 length: 16 amino acids. V shed 7 bases, J shed 1 base, and the junction held 9 bases outside the gene matches. CDR3 residues: CASTPGLAKGTDTQYF. The CDR3 region has the DNA TGTGCCAGCACCCCGGGACTAGCTAAAGGCACAGATACGCAGTATTTT.

This clonotype was recorded at least ten times. The rearrangement links TRBV29-1 to TRBJ2-4; possibly TRBD1 for D (5 bases). CDR1 and CDR2 (germline): SQVTM, ANQGSEA. The CDR3 length is 17 residues. The ends were cut back, 4 bases at V and 10 bases at J, with 29 bases in the middle. The CDR3 DNA follows: TGCAGCGTTGCGGCAGGGTCGCGGCGCGGCAGGAAATGGATTCAGTACTTC. Its translation: CSVAAGSRRGRKWIQYF. Combining the CDR3 with reference TRBV29-1 and TRBJ2-4 gives the whole variable domain SAVISQKPSRDICQRGTSLTIQCQVDSQVTMMFWYRQQPGQSLTLIATANQGSEATYESGFVIDKFPISRPNLTFSTLTVSNMSPEDSSIYLCSVAAGSRRGRKWIQYFGAGTRLSVL.

The table lists this clonotype with many counts. The J gene is TRBJ2-3, the V gene TRBV29-1; 8 positions agree with TRBD1. The CDR3 is 15 amino acids. The V gene's germline CDR1 is SQVTM and CDR2 ANQGSEA. Losses at the gene ends were 4 bases for V and 5 bases for J; bases not matched to a gene: 11. CDR3 region: CSVGSGQGARDTQYF. CDR3 DNA sequence: TGCAGCGTTGGATCCGGACAGGGTGCTAGAGATACGCAGTATTTT.

This clonotype has just a few counts. The CDR3 DNA sequence: TGCAGTGCTTTGGACGGAACTTATGGCTACACCTTC. Its protein is CSALDGTYGYTF. V is TRBV20-1 and J is TRBJ1-2, with D uncertain. The CDR3 totals 12 residues. The germline CDR1 and CDR2 sequences are DFQATT and SNEGSKA (reference sequence). Trimming took off 5 bases at V and 5 bases at J, with 12 bases between the two ends.

CDR3 residues: CASSQVALRTIMYF. The DNA of the CDR3 is TGTGCCAGCAGCCAAGTGGCTCTTAGGACTATTATGTATTTT. The chain is built from TRBV3-1 and TRBJ2-3, with a tentative D call TRBD2 (6 bases). There are 14 residues in the CDR3. Germline V lookup: CDR1 LGHDT, CDR2 YNNKEL (reference sequence). V was clipped by 1 base and J by 14 bases, with 19 bases between them.

The chain is built from TRBV4-1 and TRBJ2-7; 10 bases map to TRBD2. The CDR3 spans 15 residues. V was clipped by 4 bases and J by 4 bases; unmatched bases: 7. Germline CDR1 MGHRA, CDR2 YSYEKL. Here the CDR3 reads CASSLDLAGGYEQYF. In nucleotides, the CDR3 is TGCGCCAGCAGCCTTGATTTAGCGGGGGGTTACGAGCAGTACTTC.

The chain is built from TRBV7-6 and TRBJ1-4; D is uncertain. This CDR3 has 16 residues. V shed 5 bases and J shed 4 bases, with 17 bases lying between them. Germline CDR1 reads SGHVS; CDR2 reads FNYEAQ. The CDR3 spells CASSPRSWADNEKLFF. CDR3 nucleotide sequence: TGTGCCAGCAGCCCGCGTTCGTGGGCAGATAATGAAAAACTGTTTTTT.

The chain employs TRBV7-2 and TRBJ1-2; unclear D gene. Germline loops: CDR1 SGHTA, CDR2 FQGNSA. Trimming removed 2 bases at V and 7 bases at J, with 2 bases between. CDR3 length equals 10 residues. CDR3 residues: CASSLFGYTF. The CDR3 DNA reads TGTGCCAGCAGCTTATTTGGCTACACCTTC.

The chain has TRBV25-1 and TRBJ1-6; D call uncertain. There are 14 residues in the CDR3. The V end lost 3 bases, the J end lost 6 bases, and 9 bases lay between the germline ends. Germline assignment: CDR1 MGHDK and CDR2 SYGVNS. The CDR3 here is CASSDTDVNSPLHF. CDR3 DNA sequence: TGTGCCAGCAGTGACACGGATGTTAATTCACCCCTCCACTTT.

The chain uses TRBV5-1 and TRBJ1-5, with TRBD1 matching 11 bases. The CDR3 runs to 15 residues. Trimming took 4 bases from V and 6 from J; bases not matched to a gene: 6. From germline, CDR1 is SGHRS and CDR2 YFSETQ. DNA of the CDR3: TGCGCCAGCAGCCCAGGACAGGGGGCGACTCAGCCCCAGCATTTT. Protein: CASSPGQGATQPQHF.

This clonotype was recorded at least ten times. The V call is TRBV28, the J call TRBJ2-2; D is unresolved. V lost 8 bases, J lost 5 bases, and 6 bases lay in between. Germline CDR1 and CDR2: MDHEN and SYDVKM. CDR3 length equals 11 residues. Here the CDR3 reads CASLGTGELFF. CDR3 DNA: TGTGCCAGCTTGGGGACCGGGGAGCTGTTTTTT.

The J gene is TRBJ1-6, the V gene TRBV7-2; D might be TRBD1 (5 bases). Germline values: CDR1 SGHTA, CDR2 FQGNSA. This CDR3 comprises 15 residues. The V end was cut by 5 bases, the J end by 8 bases, with 16 bases between. CDR3 nucleotides: TGTGCCAGCAGCACCATGGGAGGGGTCCATTCACCCCTCCACTTT. Its translation: CASSTMGGVHSPLHF.

This clonotype has just a few counts. The chain has TRBV27 and TRBJ2-1; D call uncertain. V was cut by 2 bases and J by 0 bases, with 8 bases left in between. Germline loops: CDR1 MNHEY, CDR2 SMNVEV (reference sequence). The CDR3 covers 15 residues. For the CDR3, the DNA is TGTGCCAGCAGTTTAGGTACCTACTCCTACAATGAGCAGTTCTTC. Translated: CASSLGTYSYNEQFF.

The table lists this clonotype with a few counts. The gene calls are TRBV4-3 and TRBJ1-4, with 7 positions matching TRBD1. The CDR3 spans 14 residues. The junction had 2 bases not matched to a gene; V was cut back by 5 bases and J by 2 bases. Per the germline V gene, CDR1 is LGHNA and CDR2 is YSLEER. In DNA form, the CDR3 reads TGCGCCAGCAGCGAGGGGGCGACTAATGAAAAACTGTTTTTT. Protein sequence: CASSEGATNEKLFF.

The chain employs TRBV20-1 and TRBJ1-1; 7 nucleotides match TRBD1. Germline V gene sequence: CDR1 DFQATT, CDR2 SNEGSKA (reference sequence). With 3 bases clipped from V and 2 bases from J, the junction kept 6 bases outside the gene matches. The CDR3 loop spans 14 amino acids. The CDR3 spells CSAREGASNTEAFF. The CDR3 region has the DNA TGCAGTGCTAGGGAGGGGGCTTCCAACACTGAAGCTTTCTTT.

This clonotype was detected only a few times. This chain connects TRBV7-9 to TRBJ2-1; D could derive from TRBD1 or TRBD2 (5 bases each). The V end lost 4 bases, the J end lost 0 bases, and 7 bases lay between the germline ends. Germline V gene lookup returns CDR1 SEHNR and CDR2 FQNEAQ (reference sequence). The CDR3 spans 14 residues. This chain's CDR3 is CASSWGYSYNEQFF. The CDR3 region has the DNA TGTGCCAGCAGCTGGGGGTACTCCTACAATGAGCAGTTCTTC.

This clonotype was detected a few times. The gene calls are TRBV12-3 or TRBV12-4 and TRBJ2-1; 7 positions match TRBD2. The CDR3 has 15 residues. The V gene end was trimmed by 5 bases and the J gene end by 4 bases; junction bases not matched to a gene: 8. The CDR3 loop reads CASSVPPAGYNEQFF. CDR3 bases: TGTGCCAGCAGTGTACCCCCAGCGGGGTACAATGAGCAGTTCTTC.

The V gene is TRBV10-3, the J gene TRBJ1-6; D gene uncertain. The germline V gene has CDR1 ENHRY and CDR2 SYGVKD. V was shortened by 10 bases and J by 10 bases, with 20 bases between the two germline ends. This CDR3 has 14 amino acids. CDR3 in DNA: TGTGCCACCCTATCAGATCAGTCTGGGTCACCCCTCCACTTT. Residues: CATLSDQSGSPLHF.

This clonotype was observed a few times. The gene calls are TRBV5-1 and TRBJ2-1; 8 bases map to TRBD2. Germline assignment: CDR1 SGHRS and CDR2 YFSETQ. The CDR3 has 15 amino acids. J gave up 3 bases and V 0 bases, and 2 bases lay outside the gene matches. CDR3 in DNA: TGCGCCAGCAGCTTGGCAGCGGGGGACTACAATGAGCAGTTCTTC. Protein sequence: CASSLAAGDYNEQFF.